The 22 T cell receptor beta chains listed next were all sequenced from one sample in a study of blood T cell repertoires in COVID-19. Clones were sequenced by immunoSEQ multiplex PCR, and TCRdb holds only the in-frame ones, with some missing. Altogether roughly 88,000 clones are present, under 95% being singletons, with the ten largest covering 3% to 4.5%. The sequenced sample was peripheral blood. The receptors here all came from a woman in her 50s in a cohort sampled during active COVID-19.

The table lists this clone with a few counts. The rearrangement links TRBV5-4 to TRBJ1-2; 7 bases are shared with TRBD1. This CDR3 is built from 15 residues. Germline lookup yields CDR1 SGHNT and CDR2 YYREEE (reference sequence). The V and J ends lost 4 bases and 7 bases, in that order; junction bases with no gene match: 13. The CDR3: CASSITGVRGTGYTF. CDR3 nucleotide sequence: TGTGCCAGCAGCATCACAGGTGTCAGGGGGACTGGCTACACCTTC.

This clone was observed once. The chain couples TRBV30 to TRBJ1-2; a weak D match, TRBD1 (5 bases). The CDR3 sequence is 13 residues long. V gave up 8 bases and J gave up 2 bases, with 15 bases separating them. From germline, CDR1 is GTSNPN and CDR2 SVGIG (reference sequence). The CDR3 nucleotides read TGTGCCCGTAATCAGGGTTTGAACTATGGCTACACCTTC. It yields the protein CARNQGLNYGYTF.

This chain connects TRBV24-1 to TRBJ2-1; D remains ambiguous. The germline gives CDR1 KGHDR, CDR2 SFDVKD. V was cut by 3 bases and J by 13 bases, with 15 bases left in between. This CDR3 has 13 residues. The CDR3 sequence: CATSDPETGRQFF. CDR3 DNA sequence: TGTGCCACCAGTGATCCCGAGACGGGTCGTCAGTTCTTC.

The chain joins TRBV11-3 to TRBJ2-7; unclear D gene. The germline V gene has CDR1 SGHNT and CDR2 YENEEA. CDR3 length equals 13 residues. Trimming took 1 base from V and 1 from J, leaving 5 bases between them. The CDR3 DNA reads TGTGCCAGCAGCTTAGTCGGTTCCTACGAGCAGTACTTC. Its protein is CASSLVGSYEQYF.

This rearrangement joins TRBV6-5 to TRBJ2-5, with TRBD1 matching 9 bases. Germline V gene sequence: CDR1 MNHEY, CDR2 SVGAGI. The CDR3 has 14 residues. Trimming took 6 bases from V and 4 from J; bases not matched to a gene: 6. CDR3 nucleotide sequence: TGTGCCAGCAGGGTAACAGGGGGCTTAGAGACCCAGTACTTC. Protein product: CASRVTGGLETQYF.

The chain recombines TRBV5-1 with TRBJ2-3; D call uncertain. The CDR3 has 18 residues. V dropped 3 bases and J dropped 0 bases, with 20 bases sitting between them. Germline V CDR1 and CDR2: SGHRS, YFSETQ. CDR3 residues: CASSSSNRQLPSTDTQYF. The CDR3 DNA reads TGCGCCAGCAGCTCCTCCAACCGTCAGTTACCTAGCACAGATACGCAGTATTTT.

This chain links TRBV7-9 with TRBJ2-3, with D possibly TRBD1 on 5 matching bases. The germline V gene encodes CDR1 SEHNR and CDR2 FQNEAQ (reference sequence). The V and J ends lost 5 bases and 4 bases respectively, with 10 bases between them. The CDR3 spans 13 residues. The DNA for the CDR3 is TGTGCCAGCAGCCTGGACATCGCAGATACGCAGTATTTT. This translates into CASSLDIADTQYF.

The V gene is TRBV6-1, the J gene TRBJ1-2; tentative D call: TRBD1 (5 bases). CDR1 is MNHNS, CDR2 SASEGT, per germline. With 5 bases removed from V and 8 bases from J, the gap between germline ends came to 15 bases. CDR3 length: 13 amino acids. The CDR3 DNA follows: TGTGCCAGCAGTTCATCAGGGATATTAGGCTACACCTTC. Its translation is CASSSSGILGYTF.

The rearrangement links TRBV3-1 (or the pseudogene TRBV3-2) to TRBJ2-6; the D is unclear. CDR1 is LGHDT and CDR2 is YNNKEL in the germline V gene (reference sequence). Trimming took off 3 bases at V and 0 bases at J, with 3 bases between the two ends. This CDR3 region has 14 residues. Here the CDR3 DNA reads TGTGCCAGCAGCCACCTCTCTGGGGCCAACGTCCTGACTTTC. Its translation: CASSHLSGANVLTF.

The genes are TRBV9 and TRBJ2-1; possibly TRBD2 for D (5 bases). Between the trimmed V and J ends, which lost 0 bases and 3 bases, there was a span of 13 bases. The CDR3 is made up of 16 amino acids. Germline lookup yields CDR1 SGDLS and CDR2 YYNGEE. CDR3 nucleotide sequence: TGTGCCAGCAGCGTAGAAGCGAGCGGAGGCTACAATGAGCAGTTCTTC. It codes for CASSVEASGGYNEQFF.

The chain links TRBV5-4 to TRBJ2-3, with D unclear. V was shortened by 4 bases and J by 4 bases, with 13 bases between the two germline ends. CDR1 SGHNT and CDR2 YYREEE come from the germline V gene (reference sequence). The CDR3 has 14 amino acids. The CDR3 bases are TGTGCCAGCAGCGCCCTTGGAGCGTCAGATACGCAGTATTTT. It translates to CASSALGASDTQYF.

The CDR3 is CASSLEGFMSEKLFF. The DNA of the CDR3 is TGCGCCAGCAGCTTGGAGGGGTTTATGAGTGAAAAACTGTTTTTT. V gene TRBV5-1 combines with J gene TRBJ1-4; tentatively, D is TRBD1 (5 bases). The V end was cut by 0 bases, the J end by 7 bases, with 13 bases between. CDR3 length: 15 residues. Germline V gives CDR1 SGHRS, CDR2 YFSETQ.

The genes are TRBV19 and TRBJ2-1, with TRBD2 matching over 10 bases. The germline V gene encodes CDR1 LNHDA and CDR2 SQIVND (reference sequence). J gave up 10 bases and V 7 bases, and 7 bases lay outside the gene matches. The CDR3 is 13 residues long. CDR3 sequence reads: CASTSLAGVEQFF. The CDR3, as DNA: TGTGCCAGTACTTCCCTAGCGGGAGTCGAGCAGTTCTTC.

The gene calls are TRBV5-4 and TRBJ2-5; maybe TRBD1 (6 bases). CDR1 is SGHNT and CDR2 is YYREEE in the germline V gene (reference sequence). This CDR3 is 19 amino acids long. V lost 3 bases and J lost 5, with 29 bases in between. The CDR3 protein is CASSSSPSGGRAPPETQYF. In DNA, the CDR3 is TGTGCCAGCAGCTCTAGCCCCAGTGGGGGCAGGGCCCCACCCGAGACCCAGTACTTC.

The chain employs TRBV5-4 and TRBJ2-7; 7 bases match TRBD2. Germline CDR1 reads SGHNT; CDR2 reads YYREEE (reference sequence). Trimming took 4 bases from V and 1 from J; bases not matched to a gene: 11. This CDR3 has 16 amino acids. Here the CDR3 DNA reads TGTGCCAGCAGCCCATCAAGACTAGCCGATTCCTACGAGCAGTACTTC. Translated: CASSPSRLADSYEQYF. The full variable domain, with the rest looked up from reference TRBV5-4 and TRBJ2-7, is ETGVTQSPTHLIKTRGQQVTLRCSSQSGHNTVSWYQQALGQGPQFIFQYYREEENGRGNFPPRFSGLQFPNYSSELNVNALELDDSALYLCASSPSRLADSYEQYFGPGTRLTVT.

V usage is TRBV30 and J usage is TRBJ2-2; 7 positions match TRBD1. CDR1 GTSNPN and CDR2 SVGIG come from the germline V gene (reference sequence). The CDR3 runs 15 residues. V shed 3 bases, J shed 4 bases, and the junction held 8 bases outside the gene matches. The CDR3 DNA is TGTGCCTGGAGAACCCAGGGGGACGGCACCGGGGAGCTGTTTTTT. Amino acid sequence: CAWRTQGDGTGELFF.

The chain joins TRBV11-2 to TRBJ2-3, with unresolved D. The germline V and J ends were trimmed by 1 base and 0 bases, with 20 bases remaining between them. CDR1 is SGHAT, CDR2 FQNNGV, per germline. CDR3 length equals 19 residues. The CDR3 is CASSLVVSNVLTSTDTQYF. CDR3 coding DNA: TGTGCCAGCAGCTTAGTGGTGTCGAATGTACTGACTAGCACAGATACGCAGTATTTT.

This clone turned up a few times. The chain employs TRBV3-1 (or the pseudogene TRBV3-2) and TRBJ1-6, with 11 positions matching TRBD1. Germline values: CDR1 LGHDT, CDR2 YNNKEL (reference sequence). This CDR3 contains 20 residues. Trimming took 0 bases from V and 5 from J; bases not matched to a gene: 12. CDR3 DNA: TGTGCCAGCAGCCAAGACCCCCGGACAGGGGGCACGGTGGATAATTCACCCCTCCACTTT. The encoded protein is CASSQDPRTGGTVDNSPLHF.

The J gene is TRBJ2-7, the V gene TRBV4-1; 11 positions agree with TRBD1. The CDR3 loop spans 16 amino acids. CDR1 is MGHRA and CDR2 is YSYEKL in the germline V gene. Germline trimming cut 5 bases from V and 1 base from J; bases unmatched to any gene: 7. The CDR3 protein is CASSKPGTGGSYEQYF. The CDR3 nucleotides read TGCGCCAGCAGCAAACCCGGGACAGGGGGTTCCTACGAGCAGTACTTC.

The rearrangement links TRBV27 to TRBJ2-1; TRBD2 matches 7 bases. J was trimmed by 4 bases and V by 4 bases; bases with no gene match: 4. Germline V gene sequence: CDR1 MNHEY, CDR2 SMNVEV (reference sequence). The CDR3 covers 14 residues. The DNA of the CDR3 is TGTGCCAGCAGTTATCTAGCGGTTTACAATGAGCAGTTCTTC. It yields the protein CASSYLAVYNEQFF.

This chain uses TRBV19 with TRBJ1-5; D perhaps matches TRBD1 (5 bases). With 3 bases removed from V and 4 bases from J, the gap between germline ends came to 10 bases. CDR1 and CDR2 (germline): LNHDA, SQIVND (reference sequence). The CDR3 has 14 residues. CDR3 residues: CASSMPRGNQPQHF. The CDR3 nucleotides read TGTGCCAGTAGTATGCCCCGGGGGAATCAGCCCCAGCATTTT.

The V gene is TRBV10-3, the J gene TRBJ1-3; 11 bases are a match to TRBD1. The CDR3 extends over 14 amino acids. Looked up from germline, CDR1 is ENHRY and CDR2 is SYGVKD. With 10 bases clipped from V and 3 bases from J, the junction kept 5 bases outside the gene matches. CDR3 protein: CATTGQGVGNTIYF. In DNA, the CDR3 is TGTGCCACCACGGGACAGGGGGTTGGAAACACCATATATTTT.